This T cell receptor (beta chain) appears in the sequencing data of a study of blood T cell repertoires in COVID-19 (TCRdb year 2020). General notes on the study: Samples from collaborators originated in the United States, Italy and Spain and spanned both the acute and convalescent phases of COVID-19. The prospective study material was composed of cDNA or gDNA derived from T cells, B-cell-depleted T cells, or PBMCs. The dataset comprised deeply sampled blood TCRbeta repertoires from subjects exposed to, actively infected with, or recovered from COVID-19. The repertoires were released in a freely available public database meant as a resource for research on the immune response to SARS-CoV-2. Samples came from the ongoing ImmuneRACE study (first 160 participants) plus 1,254 subjects from 6 global collaborators. A de-identified subject ID, COVID-19 status, age in years and sex were almost always included in the sample metadata. HLA class I and class II types, where available, came from metadata supplied by the sample provider rather than from assay-based typing.

In its sample, this clone was seen once. Its antigen remains unidentified. No much larger clone exists at a distance of one base, and base qualities are not known. The germline V gene encodes CDR1 SNHLY and CDR2 FYNNEI. Spanning cysteine to phenylalanine, the CDR3 consists of 12 amino acids. CDR3 DNA is the only sequence kept; it has 36 bases, read in frame from the first base. Trimming at the junction amounts to 4 bases on V and 14 bases on J, and the germline ends lie 17 bases apart. The research as a whole found: The amount of clinical and demographic metadata varied by source and participant and was provided uncurated.

The immunoSEQ Assay, a bias-controlled multiplex PCR, was used to amplify TCRbeta CDR3 regions from genomic DNA. In the original analysis: The number of nucleated cells in each sample was estimated by amplification of reference gene primers within the assay. To quantify the absolute abundance of each unique TCRbeta CDR3 rearrangement, sequence reads were collapsed and filtered. For each sample, productive Simpson clonality was calculated as the square root of Simpson's diversity index across productive rearrangements. This immuneACCESS table, as held by TCRdb, lists in-frame sequences with V and J called but not all clones. Of the missing ones, under half trace to an unresolved V gene in checked studies; the others have no known cause. From that table come the V and J calls and clone size; the DNA was used to work out D and trimming. A total of 240,000 or so clones appear in this sample, just under 85% of them only once. Jointly, the top ten make up roughly 9.6% of the sample.

The collaborating institutions used their own protocols to collect whole blood in K2EDTA tubes. For TCRbeta analysis, collaborators shipped samples in one of three forms: frozen whole blood, isolated PBMCs, or DNA extracted from either of those sample types. Sequencing was done on a sample of peripheral blood. Recombination joined TRBV2 with TRBJ1-2; no D segment can be confidently identified. This receptor was taken from a woman aged 80 or over with acute or convalescent COVID-19. The DNA sequence reads TGTGCCAGCAGTGTGTCCACCCGGTTTGAAACCTTC. Its amino acids are CASSVSTRFETF.